The 5 T cell receptor beta chains below were found in one sample sequenced in a study of T-cell memory formation after mild COVID-19. TCRdb reprocessed the 5' RACE reads with MiXCR, giving one entry per CDR3 protein. The data show some 65,000 distinct CDR3 sequences, 16% seen once. The specimen sequenced was PBMCs or a T cell subset sorted from them (not recorded which). Every receptor here comes from an adult woman who had mild COVID-19 (a few samples of this study predate the infection). Cell type and time point are not known.

This clonotype has only one observation. The chain links TRBV6-5 to TRBJ1-6; D unclear. This CDR3 contains 13 residues. Germline V gene lookup returns CDR1 MNHEY and CDR2 SVGAGI. Trimming shortened V by 5 bases and J by 8 bases, and 10 bases separated the two germline ends. CDR3 loop: CASSLQQHSPLHF. In DNA, the CDR3 is TGTGCCAGCAGTCTTCAACAGCATTCACCCCTCCACTTT.

A few counts support this clonotype. This rearrangement joins TRBV6-5 to TRBJ2-7, with TRBD2 matching 7 bases. J lost 5 bases, V lost 7 bases, and 11 bases had no gene match. This CDR3 contains 14 residues. Germline CDR1 reads MNHEY; CDR2 reads SVGAGI. CDR3 residues: CASTWREGIHEQYF. The CDR3 coding sequence is TGTGCCAGCACGTGGAGGGAGGGAATCCACGAGCAGTACTTC.

This clonotype was seen a few times. The CDR3 loop is CASSQDRAGSMYNEQFF. The CDR3 DNA sequence: TGCGCCAGCAGCCAAGATCGGGCGGGCAGTATGTACAATGAGCAGTTCTTC. The genes are TRBV4-3 and TRBJ2-1; D possibly corresponds to TRBD2 (5 bases). CDR1 LGHNA and CDR2 YSLEER come from the germline V gene. V lost 0 bases and J 4 bases, leaving 16 bases between the germline ends. CDR3 length equals 17 residues.

This chain links TRBV4-1 with TRBJ2-7; 7 positions match TRBD1. Trimming took 4 bases from V and 2 from J; bases not matched to a gene: 5. The CDR3 totals 14 residues. In germline, CDR1 is MGHRA, CDR2 YSYEKL. As DNA, the CDR3 is TGCGCCAGCAGCCCGGGACAGCTGGCCTACGAGCAGTACTTC. This translates into CASSPGQLAYEQYF.

There are a few counts of this clonotype. The V gene is TRBV12-3 or TRBV12-4, the J gene TRBJ2-2; tentatively, D is TRBD1 (6 bases). CDR3 size: 13 residues. The germline V and J ends were trimmed by 4 bases and 5 bases, with 8 bases remaining between them. The chain's CDR3 is CASSSGQTGELFF. CDR3 coding DNA: TGTGCCAGCAGTTCGGGACAAACCGGGGAGCTGTTTTTT.